This T cell receptor beta chain was profiled in a study of OX40 agonist ivuxolimab in advanced cancers. Data came from immunoSEQ multiplex PCR; TCRdb stores just in-frame clones and leaves some out. The sample yields tens of thousands of clones, about 92% seen once. The ends were cut back, 5 bases at V and 5 bases at J, with 19 bases in the middle. The length of the CDR3 is 15 residues. In germline, CDR1 is SGHTA, CDR2 FQGNSA. Broader study findings: Relative to CD4+, CD8+ T cells held more expanded clones on average.

Concerning this clone: Its antigen is as yet unknown.

The V call is TRBV7-2, the J call TRBJ2-7; D ambiguous. The receptor was derived from an adult with an advanced solid tumor such as melanoma, head and neck, liver or kidney cancer. Sample: CD4+ or CD8+ T cells sorted from blood, taken in a trial of the OX40 agonist ivuxolimab. The CDR3: CASSPMLGSRNEQYF. The CDR3 DNA reads as TGTGCCAGCAGCCCTATGCTTGGGTCCCGGAACGAGCAGTACTTC. Full variable domain (rest looked up from reference TRBV7-2 and TRBJ2-7): GAGVSQSPSNKVTEKGKDVELRCDPISGHTALYWYRQSLGQGLEFLIYFQGNSAPDKSGLPSDRFSAERTGGSVSTLTIQRTQQEDSAVYLCASSPMLGSRNEQYFGPGTRLTVT.